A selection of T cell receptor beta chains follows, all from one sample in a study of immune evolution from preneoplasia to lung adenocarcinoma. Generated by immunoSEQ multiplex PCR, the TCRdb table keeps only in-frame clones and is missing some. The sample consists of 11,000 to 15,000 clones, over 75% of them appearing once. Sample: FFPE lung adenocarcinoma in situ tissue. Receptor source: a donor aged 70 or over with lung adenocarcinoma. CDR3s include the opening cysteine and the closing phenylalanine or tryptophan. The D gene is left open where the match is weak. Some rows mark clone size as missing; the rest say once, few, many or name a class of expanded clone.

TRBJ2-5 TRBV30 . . TGTGCCTGGAGTCCCAGGGCCGGGAGAGAGACCCAGTACTTC CAWSPRAGRETQYF
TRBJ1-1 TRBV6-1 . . TGTGCCAGCTCAACGGGGGGTTCGGGTGTTTCTGAAGCTTTCTTT CASSTGGSGVSEAFF
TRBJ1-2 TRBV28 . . TGTGCCAGCAGTACCCCGGGACAACCTAACTATGGCTACACCTTC CASSTPGQPNYGYTF
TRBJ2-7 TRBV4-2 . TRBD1 TGTGCCAGCAGCCAAGCATCGGGACAGAACTACGAGCAGTACTTC CASSQASGQNYEQYF
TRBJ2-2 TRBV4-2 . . TGTGCCAGCAGCCAAGATCACGCGACTTATACCGGGGAGCTGTTTTTT CASSQDHATYTGELFF
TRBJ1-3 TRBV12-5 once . TGTGCTAGTGGTTTGTTCGGAAACACCATATATTTT CASGLFGNTIYF
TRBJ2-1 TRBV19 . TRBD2 TGTGCCAGTAGTCCTTATAGCGGGAGGGTCAATGAGCAGTTCTTC CASSPYSGRVNEQFF
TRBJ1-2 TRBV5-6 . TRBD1 TGTGCCAGCAGCCGATATACAGGGGAGCAGGGCTATGGCTACACCTTC CASSRYTGEQGYGYTF
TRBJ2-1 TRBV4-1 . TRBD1 TGCGCCAGCAGCCAAGCTTCCGTGACAGGGGAAAAGTTCTTC CASSQASVTGEKFF
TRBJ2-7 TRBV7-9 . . TGTGCCAGCAGCTTATGGGCTTTTAGGGGCGAGCAGTACTTC CASSLWAFRGEQYF
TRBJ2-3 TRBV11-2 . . TGTGCCAGCAGTATACAGGGTAGCACAGATACGCAGTATTTT CASSIQGSTDTQYF
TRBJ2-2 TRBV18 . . TGTGCCAGCTACTCACGTTCGGCTTCCCTGAGCGGGGAGCTGTTTTTT CASYSRSASLSGELFF
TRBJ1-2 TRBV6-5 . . TGTGCCAGCAGACGTGACGCGGGGCCTTATGGCTACACCTTC CASRRDAGPYGYTF
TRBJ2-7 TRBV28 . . TGTGCCACCCAGGGGGGGTTGGGGCAGTACTTC CATQGGLGQYF
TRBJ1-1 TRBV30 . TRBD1 TGTGCCTGGAGCCGAACCCGGGACAGTCAAGCTTTCTTT CAWSRTRDSQAFF
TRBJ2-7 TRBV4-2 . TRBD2 TGTGCCAGCAGCCAAGGGGGACTAGCGGGATCCGAGCAGTACTTC CASSQGGLAGSEQYF
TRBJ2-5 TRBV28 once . TGTGCCAGCAGTGGAACCGGGAATCAAGAGACCCAGTACTTC CASSGTGNQETQYF
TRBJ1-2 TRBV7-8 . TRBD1 TGTGCCAGCAGCTTAGCGAGACAGGGAATCTATGGCTACACCTTC CASSLARQGIYGYTF
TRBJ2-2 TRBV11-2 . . TGTGCCAGCAGCTTAAGGCAGGGATCCGGGGAGCTGTTTTTT CASSLRQGSGELFF
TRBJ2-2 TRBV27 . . TGTGCCAGCAGTCCGGTCACCGGGGAGCTGTTTTTT CASSPVTGELFF